This TCR beta chain emerged from a study of shared clonotypes between healthy human individuals (dated by TCRdb to the early 2020s). For context, the study as a whole: The cohort comprised two women and three men aged 18 to 49 years. Per donor, leukapheresis produced somewhere between about 0.8 and 9.5 billion PBMCs. For each donor, CD4 naive and CD4 memory were each given three plates, CD8 naive was given two plates, and CD8 memory was given one plate. To increase sequencing depth and limit assay-specific biases, different laboratories used diverse techniques to prepare libraries and sequence TCR repertoires. Blood TCR repertoires of five healthy adults were deeply sequenced to estimate repertoire size and the extent of clonotype sharing between individuals.

This clone was recorded once. This receptor's antigen is unknown. No much larger clone exists at a distance of one base, and base qualities are not known. Germline trimming amounts to 5 bases on V and 2 bases on J, with 10 as the count of junction bases outside the gene matches. There are 16 amino acids in the CDR3, from cysteine to phenylalanine inclusive. Just CDR3 DNA is preserved here, 48 bases in frame from base 1. Per the germline V gene (reference sequence), SEHNR is the CDR1 and FQNEAQ is the CDR2. TCR CDR3 regions were amplified from genomic DNA by multiplex PCR using the deep immunoSEQ assay. Extracted genomic DNA from each cell subset was distributed evenly across all wells of several immunoSEQ 96-well plates, and each plate was treated as a replicate. For sorted subsets, about 220 ng of genomic DNA, equivalent to 25,000 to 35,000 T cell genomes, went into each replicate PCR. The purified libraries were quantified using a Qubit 3.0 fluorometer, sized with a Bioanalyzer 2100, and then quantified again using the KAPA Library Quantification kit. A separate single-read 150-cycle Illumina NextSeq 550 flow cell was used to sequence each immunoSEQ 96-well plate. In the paper's pipeline: Because the immunoSEQ output included only junctional sequences and no quality scores, the filtering could not be the same as the filtering used for full-length reads. To assign V/J genes and CDR3, sequences were annotated against IMGT germline references using PyIR, a Python wrapper for IgBLAST v1.9. Reads were removed for weak V/J assignments (E-value above 1e-6), missing CDR3, stop codons, out-of-frame junctions, or ambiguous translated residues. V3J clonotypes were defined as sequences sharing an identical inferred V gene, J gene, and CDR3 amino acid sequence. Percentage overlap between repertoires was computed as shared unique clonotypes divided by the size of the smaller repertoire. Repertoire richness was assessed with RTK rarefaction, the Chao1 estimator, and Recon v2.1 estimates of unobserved clonotypes. Generation probabilities were computed with OLGA for all TCRbeta clonotypes obtained by the gDNA method from several donors. TCRdb carries this immuneACCESS record with in-frame sequences only. Its versions omit some clonotypes, under half of them owing to an unresolved V gene in the studies checked, with the rest unexplained. V and J calls and clone size follow that table, whereas D and trimming were derived from the DNA. This sample holds approximately 2.5 million clones; over 85% were observed only once. Approximately 0.36% of the sample is held by the ten biggest clonotypes.

Overall study outcomes, separate from this receptor: Larger estimated clonotype richness was generally found for naive subsets than for memory subsets. When a handful of donors were compared, the shared fraction of clonotypes was roughly 4.8% for naive CD4, less than 4% for naive CD8, 2.3% for memory CD4, and roughly 0.4% for memory CD8. Higher generation probabilities were observed for clonotypes shared by all four sorted-subset donors than for non-shared clonotypes. The genetic and exposure-history diversity represented was limited by the small number of donors. Incomplete sequencing was indicated by rarefaction of sorted-subset datasets, despite the large sequencing depth. Based on pairwise subsampling, the degree of clonotype sharing among donors was expected to be affected by sequencing depth. Sampling was limited to blood, and TCR repertoires in tissue likely differ from TCR repertoires in blood.

Healthy HIV-negative adults with no recently reported acute infections or vaccinations were included as donors. All donors were Caucasian adults living in Nashville, Tennessee, USA. CD4+ T cells were enriched through magnetic negative selection, after which naive cells were positively selected on CD45RA and the remaining negative fraction served as the memory subset. Blood was obtained by leukapheresis, after which PBMCs were separated by Ficoll-Histopaque density gradient centrifugation and cryopreserved in liquid nitrogen vapor phase. Analytical flow cytometry was used to check the purity and quantity of every magnetically sorted T cell population. Genomic DNA was isolated from each sorted fraction and quantified by UV absorbance on a Nanodrop 2000c.

Here the chain combines TRBV7-9 and TRBJ1-2; 8 junctional bases match TRBD1. Sequences were obtained from naive CD4+ T cells from PBMCs. Reading the label with the study, this specimen's cell subset or site is: CD45RA+ positively selected. The sequence was obtained from a man aged 18 to 30 in good health. Some clones in this sample may be carry-over from other donors' samples. The DNA is TGTGCCAGCAGCCTTGTTGGGACAGGTCGCAACTATGGCTACACCTTC. This gives the protein CASSLVGTGRNYGYTF.